What follows are 7 T cell receptor beta chains derived from one specimen sequenced in a study of a mutant IDH1 vaccine in newly diagnosed glioma. Time point: week 5, during vaccination. Vaccine doses each comprised 300 ug of mutant IDH1 20-mer peptide, with topical imiquimod. Their antigen targets remain unknown. Libraries were prepared by immunoSEQ multiplex PCR; TCRdb keeps only in-frame clonotypes and omits some of them. The sample comprises around 50,000 clones, about 90% of which are singletons, and about 4.2% rests with the top ten. The material sequenced was PBMCs, taken from a glioma patient whose treatment included an IDH1 peptide vaccine. The receptors come from a woman aged 40-49 years with glioma.

Details on this clone: The junction departs from germline at one end; a sequencing error may be responsible. The chain couples TRBV27 to TRBJ1-2; D is unclear. Germline values: CDR1 MNHEY, CDR2 SMNVEV (reference sequence). The CDR3 runs 14 residues. CDR3 bases: TGTGCCAGCAGTTTATCGATGGGAGTCTATGGTTACACCTTC. Its protein product is CASSLSMGVYGYTF.

The CDR3: CASSDGTVSEAFF. The CDR3 DNA is TGTGCCAGCAGTGACGGGACAGTGTCTGAAGCTTTCTTT. The V and J genes are TRBV2 and TRBJ1-1; TRBD1 matches at 7 bases. The germline CDR1 and CDR2 sequences are SNHLY and FYNNEI. V lost 3 bases, J lost 6 bases, and 4 bases stayed unmatched. This CDR3 region has 13 residues.

The genes are TRBV4-2 and TRBJ1-1; D is ambiguous. CDR1 and CDR2 from the germline V gene are LGHNA and YNFKEQ. CDR3 length equals 14 residues. Trimming stripped 0 bases from V and 1 base from J, with 6 bases between. The CDR3 nucleotides are TGTGCCAGCAGCCAAGAACGGTGGAACACTGAAGCTTTCTTT. Translated, it gives CASSQERWNTEAFF.

This chain connects TRBV5-1 to TRBJ2-7, with 11 bases that match TRBD2. Germline lookup yields CDR1 SGHRS and CDR2 YFSETQ. Losses at the gene ends were 4 bases for V and 3 bases for J; bases not matched to a gene: 6. The length of the CDR3 is 15 residues. CDR3 sequence reads: CASSTVAGGLYEQYF. Here the CDR3 DNA reads TGCGCCAGCAGCACCGTAGCGGGGGGGCTCTACGAGCAGTACTTC.

The V call is TRBV5-6, the J call TRBJ2-5; D may be TRBD1 (6 bases). Germline V gene data show CDR1 as SGHDT and CDR2 as YYEEEE. The CDR3 runs 16 residues. Trimming took off 3 bases at V and 5 bases at J, with 20 bases between the two ends. CDR3 in amino acids: CASSWKTVLRGETQYF. The CDR3 nucleotides read TGTGCCAGCAGCTGGAAGACAGTACTAAGGGGGGAGACCCAGTACTTC.

This clone was picked up one time. The genes are TRBV2 and TRBJ2-3; 12 bases fit TRBD2. V dropped 6 bases and J dropped 6; count of bases not matched to a gene: 7. This CDR3 region has 15 residues. From germline, CDR1 is SNHLY and CDR2 FYNNEI. The CDR3 loop is CASRPTSGGRDTQYF. The DNA for the CDR3 is TGTGCCAGCAGACCGACTAGCGGGGGTCGGGATACGCAGTATTTT.

The V call is TRBV5-1, the J call TRBJ2-3; no firm D call. Germline-derived CDR1 and CDR2 are SGHRS and YFSETQ. V was cut by 4 bases and J by 3 bases, with 9 bases left in between. The CDR3 spans 13 residues. The CDR3 DNA follows: TGCGCCAGCAGCGGGCTGGTGACAGATACGCAGTATTTT. Amino acids: CASSGLVTDTQYF.